The 8 T cell receptor beta chains listed next were all sequenced from one sample in a study of cytomegalovirus exposure and HLA in healthy donors. Researchers ran the PCR with 60 Vbeta and 13 Jbeta primers. Some clones are missing from TCRdb's copy, which holds only in-frame ones; the method was immunoSEQ multiplex PCR. The sample carries around 130,000 clones, 65% to 80% recorded once. Source material: PBMCs. The receptors here all came from a woman aged 40-49 years in good health and CMV-seronegative.

The chain uses TRBV30 and TRBJ2-3, with D maybe TRBD2 (5 bases). Trimming left V 1 base short and J 4 bases short, with 15 bases between. Germline CDR1 GTSNPN, CDR2 SVGIG (reference sequence). The CDR3 sequence is 15 residues long. The CDR3 region has the DNA TGTGCCTGGAGTGCCGAGGGAGTGGTGCCAGATACGCAGTATTTT. Its protein product is CAWSAEGVVPDTQYF.

CDR3 coding DNA: TGTGCCAGCAGCTCTAGGGCGCGCGGGGCCGGGGAGCTGTTTTTT. It is translated as CASSSRARGAGELFF. The chain carries TRBV7-3 and TRBJ2-2; weak D call: TRBD2 (6 bases). CDR1 is SGHTA and CDR2 is FQGTGA in the germline V gene. CDR3 length: 15 amino acids. Trimming cost V 4 bases and J 6 bases, with 15 bases left between them.

This clone was observed a few times. The chain is built from TRBV10-3 and TRBJ2-3, with 11 bases aligning to TRBD2. The CDR3 covers 16 residues. The J segment lost 0 bases and the V segment lost 6 bases, leaving 5 bases of the junction unmatched. The V gene's germline CDR1 is ENHRY and CDR2 SYGVKD. The CDR3 spells CAIRDTSGSSTDTQYF. In nucleotides, the CDR3 is TGTGCCATCAGAGATACTAGCGGGAGTAGCACAGATACGCAGTATTTT.

J is TRBJ2-7 and V is TRBV27; TRBD2 is a possible D gene (6 bases). CDR3 size: 18 residues. Trimming stripped 2 bases from V and 0 bases from J, with 20 bases between. The germline V gene has CDR1 MNHEY and CDR2 SMNVEV (reference sequence). CDR3 sequence: CASSLSPPSGTFSYEQYF. Written as DNA, the CDR3 is TGTGCCAGCAGTTTAAGCCCTCCCTCCGGGACTTTCTCCTACGAGCAGTACTTC.

V usage is TRBV9 and J usage is TRBJ1-2; possibly TRBD1 for D (5 bases). CDR1 and CDR2 from the germline V gene are SGDLS and YYNGEE. The CDR3 is made up of 14 amino acids. V lost 1 base to trimming and J lost 8 bases, with 15 bases between them. The CDR3 spells CASSVQGLNGGYTF. The CDR3 DNA sequence: TGTGCCAGCAGCGTACAGGGACTAAACGGGGGCTACACCTTC.

On this clone: One junction end does not reproduce the germline sequence, and a read error may be involved. The genes are TRBV30 and TRBJ2-4; D is unclear. The CDR3 has 12 residues. Germline assignment: CDR1 GTSNPN and CDR2 SVGIG (reference sequence). CDR3 in amino acids: CAWSVGKNSQYF. The DNA for the CDR3 is TGTGCCTGGAGTGTAGGTAAAAACAGTCAGTACTTC.

This clone was observed once. The chain combines TRBV14 with TRBJ2-7; possible D gene TRBD1, 6 bases. Trimming left V 1 base short and J 4 bases short, with 17 bases between. The CDR3 covers 16 residues. Germline CDR1 reads SGHDN; CDR2 reads FVKESK. The CDR3 loop reads CASSQGGTRNRYEQYF. The CDR3 DNA sequence: TGTGCCAGCAGCCAAGGTGGGACACGGAACAGGTACGAGCAGTACTTC.

CDR3 region: CASNAGRGGHYNEQFF. CDR3 nucleotides: TGTGCCAGCAACGCCGGGCGGGGTGGGCATTACAATGAGCAGTTCTTC. The chain links TRBV7-8 to TRBJ2-1; D possibly corresponds to TRBD2 (6 bases). V gave up 7 bases and J gave up 4 bases, with 20 bases separating them. Germline loops: CDR1 SGHVS, CDR2 FQNEAQ. This CDR3 spans 16 amino acids.